The 27 T cell receptor beta chains presented below share a single source sample, sequenced in a study of T cell changes during pregnancy in multiple sclerosis. The protocol was immunoSEQ multiplex PCR, while the TCRdb copy is restricted to in-frame clones and leaves out a portion. The repertoire includes about 36,000 clones, 88% of them detected once, and roughly 0.56% sits in the top ten. Sequencing was performed on CD4+ T cells from peripheral blood mononuclear cells, taken in the first trimester of pregnancy. Receptors originate from a female donor with multiple sclerosis, enrolled in a pregnancy study.

The chain links TRBV7-9 to TRBJ1-1, with no clear D. With 5 bases removed from V and 11 bases from J, the gap between germline ends came to 12 bases. This CDR3 is built from 11 residues. Germline CDR1 is SEHNR and CDR2 is FQNEAQ (reference sequence). The CDR3 sequence is CASSQAHAAFF. The CDR3 coding sequence is TGTGCCAGCAGCCAGGCACATGCGGCTTTCTTT.

J is TRBJ2-7 and V is TRBV19, with 11 bases fitting TRBD1. The length of the CDR3 is 14 residues. The germline V gene has CDR1 LNHDA and CDR2 SQIVND (reference sequence). With 3 bases clipped from V and 5 bases from J, the junction kept 3 bases outside the gene matches. CDR3 DNA sequence: TGTGCCAGTAGTATTGGGGACAGGGGGAACGAGCAGTACTTC. Translated, it gives CASSIGDRGNEQYF.

The V call is TRBV7-9, the J call TRBJ1-5; D gene uncertain. The CDR3 covers 14 residues. Germline CDR1 SEHNR, CDR2 FQNEAQ (reference sequence). V dropped 5 bases and J dropped 4 bases, with 12 bases sitting between them. CDR3 residues: CASSQNGGNQPQHF. The CDR3 region has the DNA TGTGCCAGCAGCCAAAATGGCGGGAATCAGCCCCAGCATTTT.

This chain links TRBV11-2 with TRBJ2-1, with TRBD1 matching over 7 bases. V was clipped by 3 bases and J by 4 bases; unmatched bases: 12. Germline CDR1 is SGHAT and CDR2 is FQNNGV. The CDR3 runs 17 residues. The CDR3 nucleotides read TGTGCCAGCAGCTTCCGGGACAGTTCGATTAGTTACAATGAGCAGTTCTTC. This codes for CASSFRDSSISYNEQFF.

The chain joins TRBV27 to TRBJ2-7; D might be TRBD2 (7 bases). Germline assignment: CDR1 MNHEY and CDR2 SMNVEV (reference sequence). The ends were cut back, 6 bases at V and 5 bases at J, with 26 bases in the middle. The CDR3 contains 17 residues. CDR3: CASRGGRGGLSGDEQYF. DNA for the CDR3: TGTGCCAGCAGGGGGGGGCGGGGAGGACTGAGCGGGGACGAGCAGTACTTC.

This clone appeared a single time. The rearrangement joins TRBV6-1 to TRBJ1-2; 8 bases line up with TRBD1. Germline CDR1 reads MNHNS; CDR2 reads SASEGT. Losses at the gene ends were 6 bases for V and 10 bases for J; bases not matched to a gene: 13. This CDR3 has 14 amino acids. The CDR3 region is CASRGHGQGSVYTF. CDR3 coding DNA: TGTGCCAGCAGGGGACACGGACAGGGAAGCGTCTACACCTTC.

This chain connects TRBV30 to TRBJ2-2; D uncertain. CDR1 GTSNPN and CDR2 SVGIG come from the germline V gene (reference sequence). Trimming removed 2 bases at V and 3 bases at J, with 13 bases between. CDR3 size: 15 residues. CDR3 region: CAWSPAPGHTGELFF. The DNA of the CDR3 is TGTGCCTGGAGTCCCGCTCCCGGTCACACCGGGGAGCTGTTTTTT.

This chain joins TRBV9 and TRBJ2-5, with 7 bases that match TRBD1. J gave up 1 base and V 4 bases, and 7 bases lay outside the gene matches. Germline assignment: CDR1 SGDLS and CDR2 YYNGEE. This CDR3 spans 15 amino acids. CDR3 coding DNA: TGTGCCAGCAGCTCATTAACAGGGGCCCAAGAGACCCAGTACTTC. Its translation is CASSSLTGAQETQYF.

The CDR3 region is CASSLAGNNEQFF. The CDR3 nucleotides read TGTGCCAGCAGCTTGGCCGGGAACAATGAGCAGTTCTTC. The rearrangement links TRBV7-2 to TRBJ2-1; D perhaps matches TRBD2 (5 bases). Germline V gene sequence: CDR1 SGHTA, CDR2 FQGNSA. Trimming left V 3 bases short and J 5 bases short, with 8 bases between. This CDR3 has 13 amino acids.

The chain carries TRBV5-4 and TRBJ2-3; D not resolved. V was trimmed by 2 bases and J by 1 base, leaving 8 bases between them. This CDR3 contains 14 residues. In germline, CDR1 is SGHNT, CDR2 YYREEE (reference sequence). The CDR3 is CASSFKRGTDTQYF. The CDR3 DNA sequence: TGTGCCAGCAGCTTCAAACGGGGCACAGATACGCAGTATTTT.

This chain connects TRBV29-1 to TRBJ1-1; TRBD1 matches 8 bases. CDR1 SQVTM and CDR2 ANQGSEA come from the germline V gene. The CDR3 loop spans 12 amino acids. The V gene end was trimmed by 3 bases and the J gene end by 9 bases; junction bases not matched to a gene: 6. CDR3 nucleotide sequence: TGCAGCGTTGAGCCGGGACAGGAAAAAGCTTTCTTT. Translating gives CSVEPGQEKAFF.

This chain connects TRBV15 to TRBJ2-7, with 7 bases matching TRBD1. CDR1 and CDR2 (germline): LNHNV, YYDKDF (reference sequence). CDR3 length equals 16 residues. J was trimmed by 5 bases and V by 2 bases; bases with no gene match: 12. The CDR3 coding sequence is TGTGCCACCAGCAGATTGTCGGGACAGTCGGGAAACGAGCAGTACTTC. It codes for CATSRLSGQSGNEQYF.

The gene calls are TRBV30 and TRBJ2-1; 12 positions agree with TRBD2. The germline V gene has CDR1 GTSNPN and CDR2 SVGIG (reference sequence). J gave up 2 bases and V 4 bases, and 3 bases lay outside the gene matches. The CDR3 spans 15 residues. The CDR3 DNA is TGTGCCTGGAACGGACTAGCGGGGACCTACAATGAGCAGTTCTTC. Amino acids: CAWNGLAGTYNEQFF. Looking up the rest from reference TRBV30 and TRBJ2-1 gives the full variable domain: SQTIHQWPATLVQPVGSPLSLECTVEGTSNPNLYWYRQAAGRGLQLLFYSVGIGQISSEVPQNLSASRPQDRQFILSSKKLLLSDSGFYLCAWNGLAGTYNEQFFGPGTRLTVL.

The J gene is TRBJ2-2, the V gene TRBV2; 11 bases are a match to TRBD2. There are 16 residues in the CDR3. V lost 6 bases and J lost 12; bases outside the gene matches: 15. Looked up from germline, CDR1 is SNHLY and CDR2 is FYNNEI. The CDR3 loop is CASRGPGTSGVNKLFF. The DNA of the CDR3 is TGTGCCAGCAGAGGTCCCGGGACTAGCGGCGTAAACAAGCTGTTTTTT.

The chain links TRBV7-3 to TRBJ2-7; the D gene is possibly TRBD2 (5 bases). Trimming removed 2 bases at V and 7 bases at J, with 12 bases between. Germline CDR1 and CDR2: SGHTA and FQGTGA. The CDR3 is 13 residues long. CDR3 loop: CASSLEGSSEQYF. CDR3 coding DNA: TGTGCCAGCAGCTTAGAGGGTTCCTCGGAGCAGTACTTC.

The genes are TRBV25-1 and TRBJ2-1; TRBD1 agrees at 10 bases. Trimming at V came to 6 bases and at J to 4 bases, leaving 3 bases not matched to a gene. CDR1 and CDR2 from the germline V gene are MGHDK and SYGVNS. The CDR3 has 14 amino acids. The CDR3 here is CASSGTGAYNEQFF. The DNA of the CDR3 is TGTGCCAGCAGCGGGACAGGGGCTTACAATGAGCAGTTCTTC.

This clone was found a few times. The chain uses TRBV28 and TRBJ2-7; 12 bases align to TRBD1. The length of the CDR3 is 15 residues. Trimming took 6 bases from V and 6 from J; bases not matched to a gene: 9. Germline values: CDR1 MDHEN, CDR2 SYDVKM. CDR3 in amino acids: CASSPGQGASFEQYF. CDR3 bases: TGTGCCAGCAGCCCGGGACAGGGGGCCTCATTCGAGCAGTACTTC.

V gene TRBV28 combines with J gene TRBJ1-5, with D tentatively TRBD1 (5 bases). Trimming removed 0 bases from V and 0 bases from J, with 9 bases in between. Germline CDR1 is MDHEN and CDR2 is SYDVKM. This CDR3 spans 16 amino acids. CDR3 bases: TGTGCCAGCAGTTTATGGGAGGGGTCTAGCAATCAGCCCCAGCATTTT. Its translation: CASSLWEGSSNQPQHF.

J is TRBJ2-5 and V is TRBV27; TRBD2 matches 14 bases. The CDR3 runs 17 residues. The V gene's germline CDR1 is MNHEY and CDR2 SMNVEV (reference sequence). J was trimmed by 3 bases and V by 6 bases; bases with no gene match: 9. The CDR3 DNA follows: TGTGCCAGCAGGTCTTTGACTAGCGGGAGGGCCAAAGAGACCCAGTACTTC. Amino acids: CASRSLTSGRAKETQYF.

The CDR3 DNA reads TGTGCCAGCAGTTCTTCCCTGGACAGAAGGGCCAACGTCCTGACTTTC. The encoded protein is CASSSSLDRRANVLTF. The gene calls are TRBV6-5 and TRBJ2-6; perhaps TRBD1 as D (6 bases). The CDR3 contains 16 residues. The germline gives CDR1 MNHEY, CDR2 SVGAGI. V lost 4 bases to trimming and J lost 5 bases, with 15 bases between them.

In this sample, this clone turned up once. V and J are TRBV6-1 and TRBJ2-1; 13 bases are a match to TRBD2. Germline V lookup: CDR1 MNHNS, CDR2 SASEGT. J gave up 4 bases and V 3 bases, and 12 bases lay outside the gene matches. CDR3 length equals 19 residues. The CDR3 nucleotides are TGTGCCAGCAGTGATTATTTATTGGGACTAGCGGGGCTGTACAATGAGCAGTTCTTC. Amino acids: CASSDYLLGLAGLYNEQFF.

The DNA for the CDR3 is TGTGCCAGCAGCGTAACCGGGACAGGGAAAAACAATGAGCAGTTCTTC. It yields the protein CASSVTGTGKNNEQFF. The rearrangement links TRBV5-6 to TRBJ2-1; TRBD1 matches at 9 bases. Germline lookup yields CDR1 SGHDT and CDR2 YYEEEE. J lost 5 bases, V lost 4 bases, and 10 bases had no gene match. The CDR3 has 16 residues.

The CDR3 region is CASSVDSYEQYF. DNA of the CDR3: TGTGCCAGCAGCGTTGACAGCTACGAGCAGTACTTC. This sequence joins TRBV5-4 and TRBJ2-7, with D perhaps TRBD1 (5 bases). Germline V gives CDR1 SGHNT, CDR2 YYREEE (reference sequence). V was pared by 4 bases and J by 3 bases, with 8 bases between. This CDR3 is 12 amino acids long.

The chain couples TRBV5-4 to TRBJ2-1, with 11 bases matching TRBD1. This CDR3 has 15 amino acids. Trimming took 4 bases from V and 5 from J; bases not matched to a gene: 5. From germline, CDR1 is SGHNT and CDR2 YYREEE (reference sequence). In DNA, the CDR3 is TGTGCCAGCAGCCCCGGGACAGGGGGGCACAATGAGCAGTTCTTC. Protein: CASSPGTGGHNEQFF.

Only one count was recorded for this clone. The CDR3 spells CASSEAGALAGETQYF. DNA for the CDR3: TGTGCCAGCAGTGAAGCGGGCGCGTTAGCGGGAGAGACCCAGTACTTC. This chain connects TRBV6-1 to TRBJ2-5, with 7 bases matching TRBD2. Germline CDR1 is MNHNS and CDR2 is SASEGT. This CDR3 is built from 16 residues. The ends lost 0 bases at V and 4 bases at J; junction bases unmatched: 8.

This clone was seen a few times. The chain employs TRBV27 and TRBJ1-1; the D gene is possibly TRBD1 (6 bases). Germline values: CDR1 MNHEY, CDR2 SMNVEV (reference sequence). The CDR3 is 15 residues long. Trimming pared 4 bases from V and 1 base from J, leaving 13 bases between. The CDR3 coding sequence is TGTGCCAGCAGTTCATCGGGGGCCGGGAACACTGAAGCTTTCTTT. It encodes CASSSSGAGNTEAFF.

The chain employs TRBV5-8 and TRBJ1-1, with TRBD1 matching over 11 bases. The CDR3 extends over 17 amino acids. Germline-derived CDR1 and CDR2 are SGHTS and YDEGEE. The ends lost 0 bases at V and 1 base at J; junction bases unmatched: 5. The DNA for the CDR3 is TGTGCCAGCAGCTTGGTGGACAGGGGGCGTCCGAACACTGAAGCTTTCTTT. Amino acids: CASSLVDRGRPNTEAFF.